The 9 T cell receptor beta chains below were found in one sample sequenced in a study of cytomegalovirus exposure and HLA in healthy donors. Both 60 Vbeta primers and 13 Jbeta primers went into the PCR. The method was immunoSEQ multiplex PCR; TCRdb's version includes in-frame clones alone and lacks a portion of them. The sample includes approximately 160,000 clones, 80% of them seen just once. Material: PBMCs. These receptor sequences come from a woman aged 45-65 years in good health and CMV-seropositive.

The chain carries TRBV6-5 and TRBJ1-1; a weak D match, TRBD1 (6 bases). The germline V gene encodes CDR1 MNHEY and CDR2 SVGAGI. The CDR3 runs to 15 residues. V was clipped by 2 bases and J by 1 base, with 11 bases between them. The CDR3 region has the DNA TGTGCCAGCAGTTACGCGGGGGCGTCGAACACTGAAGCTTTCTTT. This translates into CASSYAGASNTEAFF.

This CDR3 reads CASSRGQGPNYGYTF. CDR3 DNA sequence: TGTGCCAGCAGCAGGGGACAGGGGCCTAACTATGGCTACACCTTC. V usage is TRBV5-5 and J usage is TRBJ1-2, with TRBD1 matching over 10 bases. CDR1 and CDR2 (germline): SGHKS, YYEKEE (reference sequence). CDR3 length equals 15 residues. Trimming at V came to 4 bases and at J to 0 bases, leaving 3 bases not matched to a gene.

J is TRBJ2-7 and V is TRBV10-2; D is undetermined. CDR1 is WSHSY, CDR2 SAAADI, per germline. The V end was cut by 0 bases, the J end by 0 bases, with 6 bases between. The CDR3 has 14 residues. CDR3 loop: CASSESRSSYEQYF. CDR3 sequence (DNA): TGCGCCAGCAGTGAGTCGCGGAGCTCCTACGAGCAGTACTTC.

This chain uses TRBV6-1 with TRBJ1-2; D unresolved. The germline CDR1 and CDR2 sequences are MNHNS and SASEGT. Trimming took off 4 bases at V and 4 bases at J, with 7 bases between the two ends. The CDR3 is 12 amino acids. CDR3 in amino acids: CASSVGLYGYTF. The CDR3 nucleotides read TGTGCCAGCAGTGTTGGGCTCTATGGCTACACCTTC.

This chain links TRBV14 with TRBJ2-3; tentative D call: TRBD1 (5 bases). Germline CDR1 and CDR2: SGHDN and FVKESK. There are 16 residues in the CDR3. The V gene lost 5 bases and the J gene lost 4 bases, with 19 bases spanning the gap. The CDR3 DNA follows: TGTGCCAGCAGCAAGGGGTTAGGATATGGGGCAGATACGCAGTATTTT. This translates into CASSKGLGYGADTQYF.

In DNA, the CDR3 is TGCGCCAGCAGCTTGGCTAGAAACACTGAAGCTTTCTTT. It yields the protein CASSLARNTEAFF. This chain uses TRBV5-1 with TRBJ1-1; no clear D gene. The CDR3 runs to 13 residues. In germline, CDR1 is SGHRS, CDR2 YFSETQ. Between the trimmed V and J ends, which lost 0 bases and 2 bases, there was a span of 5 bases.

The rearrangement uses TRBV18 and TRBJ2-1; no clear D. V gave up 0 bases and J gave up 4 bases, with 10 bases separating them. Germline values: CDR1 KGHSH, CDR2 LQKENI. This CDR3 has 15 amino acids. Here the CDR3 DNA reads TGTGCCAGCTCACCACCTTCTAACCCTTACAATGAGCAGTTCTTC. Translating it yields CASSPPSNPYNEQFF.

This chain joins TRBV5-6 and TRBJ1-2; D uncertain. V dropped 1 base and J dropped 10 bases, with 8 bases sitting between them. This CDR3 region has 11 residues. Germline V gene data show CDR1 as SGHDT and CDR2 as YYEEEE. The chain's CDR3 is CASSLLRDYTF. CDR3 DNA: TGTGCCAGCAGCTTGTTACGAGACTACACCTTC.

The rearrangement links TRBV29-1 to TRBJ2-7, with a weak D call TRBD2 (5 bases). V lost 0 bases to trimming and J lost 1 base, with 16 bases between them. CDR3 size: 16 residues. CDR1 is SQVTM and CDR2 is ANQGSEA in the germline V gene. The CDR3 coding sequence is TGCAGCGTTGAAGATCTAACTAGATCCGGGTCCTACGAGCAGTACTTC. This codes for CSVEDLTRSGSYEQYF.